This T cell receptor beta chain was captured in a study of neurological immune-mediated disorders. Unsorted libraries used 2 million PBMCs kept at -80 degrees C. The CDR3 is 13 residues long. The germline gives CDR1 SGHNT, CDR2 YYREEE (reference sequence). The V segment lost 4 bases and the J segment 8 bases; nucleotides outside the gene matches: 7. TCRdb re-derived calls from the 5' RACE reads in MiXCR, one entry per CDR3 protein. This sample has about 23,000 distinct CDR3 sequences, with 10% to 15% found just once. The sample holds a few counts of this clonotype. Its antigen is unknown. Study-wide points: CDR3 amino acid sequences found in expanded clones were never shared across subjects, suggesting private repertoires in all groups. HTLV-1-associated myelopathy ranked highest for TCR clonal expansion and multiple sclerosis lowest, beneath healthy controls.

The chain combines TRBV5-4 with TRBJ1-2, with 8 bases fitting TRBD1. The sequenced sample was PBMCs. This clonotype originated in a woman aged 60 to 75 with HTLV-1-associated myelopathy (HAM/TSP). CDR3 protein: CASSMLRTGGYTF. The CDR3 DNA reads as TGTGCCAGCAGCATGCTACGGACAGGGGGCTACACCTTC. Together with reference TRBV5-4 and TRBJ1-2, the CDR3 gives the full variable domain: ETGVTQSPTHLIKTRGQQVTLRCSSQSGHNTVSWYQQALGQGPQFIFQYYREEENGRGNFPPRFSGLQFPNYSSELNVNALELDDSALYLCASSMLRTGGYTFGSGTRLTVV.